This T cell receptor beta chain was identified during a study of beta chain features in type 1 diabetes. Points from the study as a whole: Researchers report that Type 1 diabetes patients had moderately but significantly shorter TCRB CDR3s across all four CD4+ subsets. The VDJ junctions of type 1 diabetes patients carried fewer insertions and more deletions.

The investigators reverse transcribed all of the isolated RNA, so they sequenced expressed TCRB transcripts. Produced via immunoSEQ multiplex PCR; TCRdb's table is partial and in-frame only. The sample records 350,000 to 450,000 clones, roughly 13% being singletons. Germline V gene sequence: CDR1 SGHRS, CDR2 YFSETQ. V was cut by 0 bases and J by 0 bases, with 7 bases left in between. The CDR3 consists of 15 residues. This clone showed up just a few times. Its specificity is not known. Other nucleotide sequences from this sample produce the same CDR3. This sequence originates from a woman aged 18-29 years with type 1 diabetes. The rearrangement uses TRBV5-1 and TRBJ2-1; a possible D gene is TRBD2 (5 bases). Sequencing input: naive CD4+ T cells from blood. The CDR3 DNA reads TGCGCCAGCAGCTTGGGAGGGAGCTCCTACAATGAGCAGTTCTTC. This sequence encodes CASSLGGSSYNEQFF. The full variable domain, in which reference TRBV5-1 and TRBJ2-1 provide the parts outside the CDR3, is KAGVTQTPRYLIKTRGQQVTLSCSPISGHRSVSWYQQTPGQGLQFLFEYFSETQRNKGNFPGRFSGRQFSNSRSEMNVSTLELGDSALYLCASSLGGSSYNEQFFGPGTRLTVL.